One T cell receptor beta chain is described in this entry. Its antigen is not identified. Treatment noted: some 20 received Ad26.COV2.S at low or high dose, single or two shots; about 5 received placebo; per-sample allocation not given. Samples were taken on day 63 after the first vaccine or placebo injection. Sequencing was performed with immunoSEQ multiplex PCR; in TCRdb, only in-frame clones are kept and a portion is missing. The sample has more than 400,000 clones; about 90% are singletons. Germline trimming cut 0 bases from V and 3 bases from J; bases unmatched to any gene: 8. The CDR3 contains 16 residues. Germline CDR1 MNHEY, CDR2 SVGEGT. These data originate in a study of Ad26.COV2.S vaccination and SARS-CoV-2 variants. Study overall: This donor came from the COV1001 trial of Ad26.COV2.S. Broader study findings: Marked by substantial breadth, spike-specific CD8+ and CD4+ T cell responses were reportedly seen after vaccination. Placebo and vaccine recipients had non-spike TCR breadth that was similar. Using TCR breadth and depth analyses may have led to underestimated total T cell responses.

This chain uses TRBV6-2 or TRBV6-3 with TRBJ2-7; 7 bases fit TRBD1. This sequence originates from a person between 18 and 59 years old who received the Ad26.COV2.S COVID-19 vaccine or a placebo. The material was peripheral blood, obtained in a trial of Ad26.COV2.S vaccine versus placebo. The CDR3 region has the DNA TGTGCCAGCAGTTACTCGTATCGGGCAGGGGGCTACGAGCAGTACTTC. It codes for CASSYSYRAGGYEQYF.